The source of this T cell receptor beta chain is a study of Ad26.COV2.S vaccination and SARS-CoV-2 variants. Assay: immunoSEQ multiplex PCR; the TCRdb copy retains only in-frame clones and omits some. Of 200,000 to 300,000 clones in the sample, approximately 87% were seen once. This clone was seen a single time. This sample's treatment: 15 to 20 received Ad26.COV2.S at low or high dose, single or two shots; about 5 received placebo; per-sample allocation not given. Material that was analyzed had been drawn on day 63 after the first vaccine or placebo injection. This sample comprised peripheral blood, obtained in a trial of Ad26.COV2.S vaccine versus placebo. The receptor was derived from a person aged 18-60 years who received the Ad26.COV2.S COVID-19 vaccine or a placebo.

The CDR3 protein is CAWSVEGYEQYF. The CDR3 DNA sequence: TGTGCCTGGAGTGTAGAGGGCTACGAGCAGTACTTC. This sequence joins TRBV30 and TRBJ2-7; tentative D call: TRBD2 (5 bases). The germline V gene encodes CDR1 GTSNPN and CDR2 SVGIG (reference sequence). V shed 0 bases and J shed 3 bases, with 6 bases lying between them. CDR3 length: 12 amino acids.